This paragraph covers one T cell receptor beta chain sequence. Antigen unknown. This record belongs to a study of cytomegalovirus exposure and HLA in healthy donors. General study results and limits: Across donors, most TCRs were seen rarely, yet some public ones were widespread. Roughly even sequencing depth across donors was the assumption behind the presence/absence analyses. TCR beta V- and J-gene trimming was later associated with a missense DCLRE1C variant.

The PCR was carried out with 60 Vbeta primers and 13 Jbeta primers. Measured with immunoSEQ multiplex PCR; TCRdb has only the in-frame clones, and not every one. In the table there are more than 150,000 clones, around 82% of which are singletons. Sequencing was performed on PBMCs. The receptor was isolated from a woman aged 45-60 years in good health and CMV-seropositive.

CDR3 sequence (DNA): TGTGCCAGCAGCTTTGGCGGGGTTAGCTACAATGAGCAGTTCTTC. The encoded protein is CASSFGGVSYNEQFF. The chain joins TRBV7-6 to TRBJ2-1; TRBD2 is a possible D gene (6 bases). Germline V lookup: CDR1 SGHVS, CDR2 FNYEAQ. V lost 3 bases, J lost 3 bases, and 12 bases lay in between. CDR3 length: 15 amino acids.